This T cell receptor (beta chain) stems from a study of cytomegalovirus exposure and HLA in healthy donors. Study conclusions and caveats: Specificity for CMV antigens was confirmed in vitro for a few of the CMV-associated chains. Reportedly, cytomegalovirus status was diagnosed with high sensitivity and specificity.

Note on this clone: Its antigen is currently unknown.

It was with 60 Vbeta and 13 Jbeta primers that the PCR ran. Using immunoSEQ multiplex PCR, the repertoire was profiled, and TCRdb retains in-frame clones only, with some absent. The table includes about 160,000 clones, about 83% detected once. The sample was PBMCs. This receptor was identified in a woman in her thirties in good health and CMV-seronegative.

The CDR3 spells CASSGRTGTSTDTQYF. The CDR3 DNA follows: TGTGCCAGTAGTGGGCGGACGGGGACTAGCACAGATACGCAGTATTTT. The chain employs TRBV19 and TRBJ2-3, with D tentatively TRBD2 (6 bases). V was cut by 5 bases and J by 0 bases, with 15 bases left in between. The CDR3 covers 16 residues. The germline gives CDR1 LNHDA, CDR2 SQIVND (reference sequence).